One and the same sample provided the 16 T cell receptor beta chains below, sequenced in a study of T cell changes during pregnancy in multiple sclerosis (dated by TCRdb to between 2018 and 2021). The library was made by the immunoSEQ multiplex PCR assay. Imported from immuneACCESS, the table was reduced by TCRdb to in-frame sequences with V and J called. These copies leave out some clones; in studies compared against another copy, an unresolved V gene accounts for under half, and the cause of the remainder is not known. Across this sample there are 65,000 to 90,000 clones, with around 94% seen only once. The ten largest clonotypes hold over 2% of the sample. Sequencing was performed on peripheral blood, taken before pregnancy. Receptor source: a female donor with multiple sclerosis, enrolled in a pregnancy study.

The rearrangement joins TRBV19 to TRBJ1-4, with a possible D match to TRBD1 (5 bases). Germline lookup yields CDR1 LNHDA and CDR2 SQIVND (reference sequence). This CDR3 is 13 amino acids long. The V and J ends lost 4 bases and 5 bases respectively, with 8 bases between them. The CDR3 region is CASSNRPNEKLFF. The CDR3 bases are TGTGCCAGTAGTAACAGGCCCAATGAAAAACTGTTTTTT.

In DNA, the CDR3 is TGTGCCAGCAGTAAGACAGGGGCTATCGAGCAGTACTTC. Its protein is CASSKTGAIEQYF. V and J are TRBV6-5 and TRBJ2-5; 8 nucleotides agree with TRBD1. The DNA matches TRBJ2-7 better at its end, which makes the J call doubtful. Germline CDR1 MNHEY, CDR2 SVGAGI. The CDR3 is 13 amino acids.

This chain links TRBV7-2 with TRBJ2-1, with 7 bases matching TRBD2. CDR3 length: 15 residues. The germline V gene encodes CDR1 SGHTA and CDR2 FQGNSA. Trimming cost V 7 bases and J 9 bases; bases outside gene matches: 15. The DNA of the CDR3 is TGTGCCAGCACCTATACTAGCGTTTTTGTGGGTGAGCAGTTCTTC. Encoded protein: CASTYTSVFVGEQFF.

The chain employs TRBV30 and TRBJ2-2, with no clear D. The germline V and J ends were trimmed by 4 bases and 1 base, with 16 bases remaining between them. Germline V gives CDR1 GTSNPN, CDR2 SVGIG (reference sequence). This CDR3 has 16 amino acids. CDR3 in amino acids: CAWNLRGLRNTGELFF. The CDR3 DNA reads as TGTGCCTGGAATCTTCGCGGTTTGAGGAACACCGGGGAGCTGTTTTTT. Drawing the rest from reference TRBV30 and TRBJ2-2, the complete variable domain is SQTIHQWPATLVQPVGSPLSLECTVEGTSNPNLYWYRQAAGRGLQLLFYSVGIGQISSEVPQNLSASRPQDRQFILSSKKLLLSDSGFYLCAWNLRGLRNTGELFFGEGSRLTVL.

This clone has a single count. This CDR3 reads CASFWGRSGLGGYTQYF. In nucleotides, the CDR3 is TGTGCCAGCTTCTGGGGGCGAAGCGGTCTAGGGGGTTATACGCAGTATTTT. The gene calls are TRBV2 and TRBJ2-3, with TRBD1 as a possible D gene (6 bases). The CDR3 contains 17 residues. Germline CDR1 reads SNHLY; CDR2 reads FYNNEI. The V end lost 8 bases, the J end lost 7 bases, and 28 bases lay between the germline ends.

The V call is TRBV11-3, the J call TRBJ1-1; no reliable D call. The germline gives CDR1 SGHNT, CDR2 YENEEA. CDR3 length: 15 amino acids. Trimming took 0 bases from V and 1 from J, leaving 9 bases between them. CDR3 nucleotide sequence: TGTGCCAGCAGCTTAGAGGGTCGGGGGAACACTGAAGCTTTCTTT. It codes for CASSLEGRGNTEAFF.

This chain joins TRBV5-1 and TRBJ2-1; 8 bases align to TRBD1. CDR1 is SGHRS and CDR2 is YFSETQ in the germline V gene. The CDR3 extends over 16 amino acids. Trimming removed 4 bases from V and 7 bases from J; junction bases left unmatched: 13. The CDR3 protein is CASSRRTGTGSNEQFF. The CDR3 nucleotides read TGCGCCAGCAGCCGGAGAACCGGGACAGGTTCGAATGAGCAGTTCTTC.

This clone was seen only a few times. V and J are TRBV27 and TRBJ2-7; D is perhaps TRBD2 (5 bases). The CDR3 covers 22 residues. Trimming pared 7 bases from V and 2 bases from J, leaving 39 bases between. The germline CDR1 and CDR2 sequences are MNHEY and SMNVEV (reference sequence). CDR3 in DNA: TGTGCCAGCAAGTTACCAGCCTCAGGCCGGGGAGCCCCTCAGGCCGGGGCCTACGAGCAGTACTTC. Its protein is CASKLPASGRGAPQAGAYEQYF.

This clone showed up just a few times. The chain has TRBV6-5 and TRBJ2-7; D uncertain. Germline V gene lookup returns CDR1 MNHEY and CDR2 SVGAGI. The length of the CDR3 is 13 residues. V was pared by 0 bases and J by 8 bases, with 11 bases between. The CDR3 coding sequence is TGTGCCAGCAGTTACTCTTGGCGCGGAAAGCAGTACTTC. It specifies CASSYSWRGKQYF.

V is TRBV7-2 and J is TRBJ2-7, with a weak D call TRBD1 (6 bases). The CDR3 contains 15 residues. Trimming removed 5 bases from V and 0 bases from J, with 14 bases in between. Germline CDR1 and CDR2: SGHTA and FQGNSA. CDR3 bases: TGTGCCAGCAGCACAGACAGGCTGAGCTCCTACGAGCAGTACTTC. Amino acids: CASSTDRLSSYEQYF.

In its sample, this clone was seen once. V and J are TRBV9 and TRBJ2-1; possible D gene TRBD2, 7 bases. V was clipped by 0 bases and J by 7 bases, with 14 bases between them. The CDR3 runs to 15 residues. Germline V gene lookup returns CDR1 SGDLS and CDR2 YYNGEE. The CDR3 loop reads CASSVEGGPKNEQFF. CDR3 nucleotide sequence: TGTGCCAGCAGCGTAGAGGGGGGGCCTAAGAATGAGCAGTTCTTC.

This chain joins TRBV1 and TRBJ1-2; the D call in the table, TRBD1, was not verified against the DNA. TRBV1 counts as a pseudogene. The CDR3 is made up of 17 amino acids. This CDR3 is CTSSLGTGGRIDYGYTF. CDR3 sequence (DNA): TGCACCAGCAGCCTCGGGACAGGGGGCCGGATTGACTATGGCTACACCTTC.

This rearrangement joins TRBV9 to TRBJ2-3; D is undetermined. V lost 0 bases, J lost 10 bases, and 12 bases lay in between. The CDR3 covers 13 residues. Germline assignment: CDR1 SGDLS and CDR2 YYNGEE. The CDR3 region has the DNA TGTGCCAGCAGCGTAGAAAACTTCCCTCCGCAGTATTTT. Its protein product is CASSVENFPPQYF.

The chain uses TRBV10-3 and TRBJ2-5; the D is unclear. The CDR3 covers 14 residues. Germline lookup yields CDR1 ENHRY and CDR2 SYGVKD. The V gene lost 0 bases and the J gene lost 0 bases, with 5 bases spanning the gap. The CDR3 nucleotides read TGTGCCATCAGTGAGTCTCAGTACCAAGAGACCCAGTACTTC. Translated: CAISESQYQETQYF.

This clone showed up just once. The chain uses TRBV4-2 and TRBJ1-1; D is ambiguous. CDR1 is LGHNA, CDR2 YNFKEQ, per germline. The V gene lost 0 bases and the J gene lost 2 bases, with 4 bases spanning the gap. CDR3 length: 13 residues. CDR3 DNA sequence: TGTGCCAGCAGCCAAGAAGCAAACACTGAAGCTTTCTTT. Translated: CASSQEANTEAFF.

V usage is TRBV27 and J usage is TRBJ2-7; D unresolved. In germline, CDR1 is MNHEY, CDR2 SMNVEV (reference sequence). This CDR3 is built from 13 residues. Trimming removed 3 bases from V and 6 bases from J, with 12 bases in between. Here the CDR3 reads CASSLSGPLEQYF. The CDR3 nucleotides read TGTGCCAGCAGTTTGTCAGGTCCCCTCGAGCAGTACTTC.